A selection of T cell receptor beta chains follows, all from one sample in a study of metastatic and nonmetastatic thyroid tumors. With MiXCR, TCRdb reprocessed the PCR reads. The sample records 20,000 to 25,000 clones, 15% to 20% being singletons. The material sequenced was blood. These receptors were collected from a male donor with papillary thyroid cancer or a benign thyroid nodule (not recorded which). Some clones in this sample may be carry-over from other donors' samples. CDR3s leave out the opening cysteine and the closing phenylalanine or tryptophan. The order of the fields is clone size, V gene, CDR3 protein. Expanded clones are given a class, and other clones once, few, many or no size at all.

few TRBV6-1 ASSKQGRSTDTQY
many TRBV10-3 AISPGTYGPYEQY
- TRBV6-1 AIITRKSSGNTIY
medium-sized TRBV12-3/TRBV12-4 ASSWGRDYEQY
many TRBV2 ASMGDGNTEAF
many TRBV7-2 ASSTGLADTDTQY
- TRBV11-3 ASSLVGWRTSGRADNEQF
- TRBV7-2 ASSLKAPGELF
medium-sized TRBV2 ASSGVSGNTGELF
- TRBV7-9 ANSFVQGHEQY
medium-sized TRBV15 ATSRDRGRNQETQY
many TRBV18 ASSLGNEQF
many TRBV19 ASSIDPGQDLVEPYEQY
many TRBV18 ASSTSPSLDTGELF
many TRBV7-2 ASSLDGTLTYEQY
many TRBV6-1 ASSLRQLLYNSPLH
many TRBV5-1 ATSIGTGTDTQY
many TRBV4-1 ASRRPGTLSNEKLF
many TRBV7-7 ASSLQVFDEQF
- TRBV7-3 ASHLCPGLAGEETQY
- TRBV4-1 ASSRAGLVNTGELF
medium-sized TRBV19 ASSEGHGDTQY
many TRBV20-1 SAARSQSYEQY
- TRBV6-2/TRBV6-3 ASRGSGGPRNEQY
many TRBV24-1 ATSDDGGNTEAF
many TRBV11-2 ASSFLPNEAF
many TRBV24-1 ATSDRGVETQY
few TRBV6-6 ASSYGLVGSYEQY
medium-sized TRBV28 ASNVLGTYNEQF
few TRBV27 SSILVGYNEQF
few TRBV5-1 ASSLALGTFVYGYT
- TRBV5-3 ASSDGTSESPEGLYEHY
few TRBV7-2 ASILAGINEQF
- TRBV6-1 ASRDYRGERQY
once TRBV27 ASSPTRFEQF
many TRBV4-1 ASSQGRGRSSYNEQF
many TRBV25-1 ASSKGGNTEAF
many TRBV11-3 ASPTPFPVGAYGNEQF
many TRBV20-1 SAGSGNNNEQF
- TRBV27 ANSLFLWAPQETQY
few TRBV6-1 ASSESLQEGRGTGQY
few TRBV6-1 ASSPGTGEDEQY
many TRBV28 ASSIQGRGNQPQH
- TRBV12-3/TRBV12-4 ASSLLPPNTGELF
many TRBV5-1 ASSLGSRDVGQF
many TRBV7-2 ASSPVFGSYNEQF
many TRBV20-1 SARSPGTSGGADNEQF
- TRBV6-1 ASTYDGLSGANVLT
many TRBV7-9 ASSPGESSALNEQF
- TRBV4-1 ASSHDGEFGSPLH
few TRBV10-2 ASSRPGALNTEAF
- TRBV7-3 ASSLEAGGTGELF
few TRBV6-1 ATQTTAGWNEQF
many TRBV20-1 SARAPFGGGDYEQY
many TRBV19 ASSIAADTEAF
many TRBV20-1 SARLAYSYEQY
medium-sized TRBV6-1 ASTRTGDYEQY